The 27 T cell receptor beta chains reported below all come from one sample, sequenced in a study of cytomegalovirus exposure and HLA in healthy donors. PCR amplification relied on 60 Vbeta primers (plus 13 Jbeta primers). Assay: immunoSEQ multiplex PCR; the TCRdb copy retains only in-frame clones and omits some. The profile shows approximately 150,000 clones, about 79% of them singletons. Material for sequencing was PBMCs. The receptors shown here come from a male donor in good health and CMV-seronegative.

The chain couples TRBV9 to TRBJ1-4, with D possibly being TRBD1 (5 bases). Germline values: CDR1 SGDLS, CDR2 YYNGEE. This CDR3 has 14 amino acids. Trimming shortened V by 3 bases and J by 4 bases, and 10 bases separated the two germline ends. CDR3 sequence: CASSGWGVNEKLFF. The CDR3 DNA is TGTGCCAGCAGCGGATGGGGGGTTAATGAAAAACTGTTTTTT.

This CDR3 is CASSRPTGGGEETQYF. In nucleotides, the CDR3 is TGCGCCAGCAGTCGCCCGACAGGGGGCGGGGAAGAGACCCAGTACTTC. The rearrangement joins TRBV23-1 to TRBJ2-5; 10 positions agree with TRBD1. Being an ORF, TRBV23-1 has a function that is uncertain. The V gene end was trimmed by 4 bases and the J gene end by 3 bases; junction bases not matched to a gene: 8. The length of the CDR3 is 16 residues.

This clone was seen a single time. V usage is TRBV7-2 and J usage is TRBJ1-1; no clear D gene. This CDR3 is built from 15 residues. The germline V gene has CDR1 SGHTA and CDR2 FQGNSA. V was trimmed by 5 bases and J by 6 bases, leaving 19 bases between them. The CDR3 DNA reads TGTGCCAGCAGCGGCCCAATTAAATTCTTGGCTGAAGCTTTCTTT. Translating gives CASSGPIKFLAEAFF.

The chain joins TRBV5-4 to TRBJ1-2; 7 bases agree with TRBD1. The V gene end was trimmed by 3 bases and the J gene end by 8 bases; junction bases not matched to a gene: 10. CDR3 size: 14 residues. In germline, CDR1 is SGHNT, CDR2 YYREEE (reference sequence). This CDR3 is CASSSSRQGEGYTF. The CDR3, as DNA: TGTGCCAGCAGCTCGTCAAGGCAGGGGGAGGGCTACACCTTC.

The J gene is TRBJ1-4, the V gene TRBV28, with a possible D match to TRBD1 (6 bases). The germline gives CDR1 MDHEN, CDR2 SYDVKM. V lost 5 bases and J lost 2, with 15 bases in between. The CDR3 spans 16 residues. CDR3 amino acids: CASSQYAGATNEKLFF. The CDR3 bases are TGTGCCAGCAGTCAGTATGCAGGGGCGACTAATGAAAAACTGTTTTTT.

This clone appeared once. The chain is built from TRBV2 and TRBJ2-5; TRBD2 might be the D (6 bases). This CDR3 region has 14 residues. Per germline, CDR1 SNHLY and CDR2 FYNNEI. Deletions cut 6 bases from V and 3 bases from J, with 14 bases between. CDR3 sequence reads: CASRGTGEEETQYF. For the CDR3, the DNA is TGTGCCAGCAGGGGGACGGGGGAAGAAGAGACCCAGTACTTC.

V and J are TRBV9 and TRBJ2-7, with a weak D call TRBD2 (6 bases). Germline CDR1 and CDR2: SGDLS and YYNGEE. This CDR3 spans 16 amino acids. V lost 4 bases, J lost 0 bases, and 17 bases lay in between. The CDR3 protein is CASSLGGGRSSYEQYF. The CDR3 DNA reads as TGTGCCAGCAGCCTCGGAGGAGGGAGGAGCTCCTACGAGCAGTACTTC. Full variable domain (outside the CDR3, taken from reference TRBV9 and TRBJ2-7): DSGVTQTPKHLITATGQRVTLRCSPRSGDLSVYWYQQSLDQGLQFLIQYYNGEERAKGNILERFSAQQFPDLHSELNLSSLELGDSALYFCASSLGGGRSSYEQYFGPGTRLTVT.

With respect to this clone: Other DNA sequences in the sample encode the same CDR3. This CDR3 reads CASSLGDNSNQPQHF. In DNA form, the CDR3 reads TGTGCCAGCAGCTTAGGGGACAATAGCAATCAGCCCCAGCATTTT. V gene TRBV7-9 combines with J gene TRBJ1-5; possibly TRBD1 for D (6 bases). Germline V CDR1 and CDR2: SEHNR, FQNEAQ (reference sequence). The CDR3 extends over 15 amino acids. The ends were cut back, 1 base at V and 0 bases at J, with 7 bases in the middle.

The chain employs TRBV30 and TRBJ1-5, with D tentatively TRBD1 (5 bases). Trimming left V 0 bases short and J 0 bases short, with 9 bases between. CDR3 length: 15 residues. Germline V gene sequence: CDR1 GTSNPN, CDR2 SVGIG (reference sequence). The CDR3 loop is CAWSVDSDSNQPQHF. As DNA, the CDR3 is TGTGCCTGGAGTGTAGACAGTGATAGCAATCAGCCCCAGCATTTT. Full variable domain (rest looked up from reference TRBV30 and TRBJ1-5): SQTIHQWPATLVQPVGSPLSLECTVEGTSNPNLYWYRQAAGRGLQLLFYSVGIGQISSEVPQNLSASRPQDRQFILSSKKLLLSDSGFYLCAWSVDSDSNQPQHFGDGTRLSIL.

The chain employs TRBV4-3 and TRBJ2-3; D may be TRBD2 (6 bases). This CDR3 has 16 residues. Germline V CDR1 and CDR2: LGHNA, YSLEER. V lost 2 bases and J 3 bases, leaving 15 bases between the germline ends. This CDR3 reads CASSQTGRGWTDTQYF. In DNA form, the CDR3 reads TGCGCCAGCAGCCAAACGGGGCGGGGTTGGACAGATACGCAGTATTTT.

The CDR3 sequence is CASSEDGGLQPQHF. The CDR3, as DNA: TGTGCCAGCAGCGAGGACGGAGGGCTCCAGCCCCAGCATTTT. V and J are TRBV9 and TRBJ1-5; D remains ambiguous. The length of the CDR3 is 14 residues. The ends were cut back, 3 bases at V and 7 bases at J, with 14 bases in the middle. Germline V gene lookup returns CDR1 SGDLS and CDR2 YYNGEE.

The rearrangement uses TRBV12-5 and TRBJ2-2; 14 bases line up with TRBD2. CDR3 length: 18 residues. Germline CDR1 and CDR2: LGHNT and FRNRAP. Unmatched junction bases numbered 5, after V lost 1 base and J lost 4 bases. The CDR3: CASGLARLAGGVTGELFF. DNA of the CDR3: TGTGCTAGTGGTTTGGCCCGACTAGCGGGAGGGGTCACCGGGGAGCTGTTTTTT.

The rearrangement joins TRBV19 to TRBJ1-1; D is uncertain. Trimming removed 8 bases from V and 9 bases from J, with 16 bases in between. This CDR3 has 12 amino acids. Germline assignment: CDR1 LNHDA and CDR2 SQIVND (reference sequence). CDR3 in DNA: TGTGCCAGTGCCCCATCAGGCGCCAAAGCTTTCTTT. This gives the protein CASAPSGAKAFF.

The rearrangement uses TRBV5-4 and TRBJ1-2; D not resolved. The CDR3 runs to 16 residues. Germline CDR1 SGHNT, CDR2 YYREEE (reference sequence). Trimming stripped 4 bases from V and 0 bases from J, with 16 bases between. CDR3 coding DNA: TGTGCCAGCAGCCCCGCCGGGTCTCTAGCTAACTATGGCTACACCTTC. This gives the protein CASSPAGSLANYGYTF.

The genes are TRBV9 and TRBJ1-4; tentatively, D is TRBD1 (6 bases). The CDR3 has 16 amino acids. CDR1 and CDR2 (germline): SGDLS, YYNGEE. V was pared by 4 bases and J by 6 bases, with 19 bases between. The DNA of the CDR3 is TGTGCCAGCAGCCCAGGGGTCAGGGCTTTTTATGAAAAACTGTTTTTT. This gives the protein CASSPGVRAFYEKLFF.

This chain links TRBV7-3 with TRBJ2-1; 9 bases match TRBD2. This CDR3 contains 14 residues. Losses at the gene ends were 2 bases for V and 6 bases for J; bases not matched to a gene: 2. Germline loops: CDR1 SGHTA, CDR2 FQGTGA. The CDR3 loop reads CASSLGGGANEQFF. The CDR3 nucleotides read TGTGCCAGCAGCTTAGGCGGGGGGGCCAATGAGCAGTTCTTC.

Worth noting for this clone: One end of the junction is discordant with germline, which a read error may explain. This sample includes further DNA sequences coding for the same CDR3. This chain uses TRBV19 with TRBJ1-3; no clear D. Germline values: CDR1 LNHDA, CDR2 SQIVND (reference sequence). This CDR3 has 16 amino acids. CDR3 nucleotides: TGTGCCAGTAGTATAGCGGAGAACCTCTCTGGGAACACCATATATTTT. Its protein is CASSIAENLSGNTIYF.

The V gene is TRBV19, the J gene TRBJ1-1; D perhaps matches TRBD1 (6 bases). V shed 6 bases and J shed 6 bases, with 17 bases lying between them. The length of the CDR3 is 14 residues. CDR1 and CDR2 (germline): LNHDA, SQIVND (reference sequence). The CDR3 is CASRQGGRLAEAFF. As DNA, the CDR3 is TGTGCCAGTAGACAGGGCGGTAGATTAGCTGAAGCTTTCTTT.

This clone has more than one count but fewer than ten. The CDR3 nucleotides are TGTGCCAGCACAACCGGGGACAGGGGGCTCACCGGGGAGCTGTTTTTT. This encodes CASTTGDRGLTGELFF. The genes are TRBV7-3 and TRBJ2-2; 12 nucleotides match TRBD1. Germline lookup yields CDR1 SGHTA and CDR2 FQGTGA. There are 16 residues in the CDR3. With 7 bases clipped from V and 4 bases from J, the junction kept 7 bases outside the gene matches.

The chain joins TRBV9 to TRBJ2-5; the match to TRBD2 covers 8 bases. CDR1 SGDLS and CDR2 YYNGEE come from the germline V gene. With V trimmed by 0 bases and J by 4 bases, 5 bases remained unmatched. There are 15 residues in the CDR3. The CDR3 DNA is TGTGCCAGCAGCGTAGAAGGACTAGCAGGAGAGACCCAGTACTTC. It translates to CASSVEGLAGETQYF.

This chain joins TRBV5-1 and TRBJ2-7, with 9 bases identical to TRBD2. Per the germline V gene, CDR1 is SGHRS and CDR2 is YFSETQ. With V trimmed by 3 bases and J by 6 bases, 1 base remained unmatched. The CDR3 extends over 12 amino acids. CDR3 sequence reads: CASSSGLAEQYF. The CDR3 nucleotides read TGCGCCAGCAGCTCGGGACTAGCCGAGCAGTACTTC. The full variable domain, rest sourced from reference TRBV5-1 and TRBJ2-7, is KAGVTQTPRYLIKTRGQQVTLSCSPISGHRSVSWYQQTPGQGLQFLFEYFSETQRNKGNFPGRFSGRQFSNSRSEMNVSTLELGDSALYLCASSSGLAEQYFGPGTRLTVT.

The rearrangement uses TRBV30 and TRBJ2-7; D possibly corresponds to TRBD2 (6 bases). Germline V gene data show CDR1 as GTSNPN and CDR2 as SVGIG (reference sequence). V lost 6 bases to trimming and J lost 2 bases, with 17 bases between them. The CDR3 consists of 14 residues. The CDR3 protein is CACTRGIWTYEQYF. The CDR3 region has the DNA TGTGCCTGCACCCGGGGGATATGGACCTACGAGCAGTACTTC. The full variable domain, completed using reference TRBV30 and TRBJ2-7, is SQTIHQWPATLVQPVGSPLSLECTVEGTSNPNLYWYRQAAGRGLQLLFYSVGIGQISSEVPQNLSASRPQDRQFILSSKKLLLSDSGFYLCACTRGIWTYEQYFGPGTRLTVT.

This clone was seen a handful of times. A junction end diverges from the germline sequence, so it may reflect a read error. This chain connects TRBV2 to TRBJ1-2, with D maybe TRBD1 (6 bases). Germline loops: CDR1 SNHLY, CDR2 FYNNEI. This CDR3 spans 12 amino acids. The CDR3 loop reads CASSEAQGTRGF. The DNA of the CDR3 is TGTGCCAGCAGTGAAGCCCAAGGGACAAGAGGTTTC.

This clone was seen a single time. This chain connects TRBV11-2 to TRBJ1-5, with TRBD1 matching over 7 bases. With 5 bases clipped from V and 7 bases from J, the junction kept 8 bases outside the gene matches. The CDR3 extends over 14 amino acids. In germline, CDR1 is SGHAT, CDR2 FQNNGV. This CDR3 reads CASSHDRVGQPQHF. CDR3 in DNA: TGTGCCAGCAGCCACGACAGGGTGGGACAGCCCCAGCATTTT.

The chain couples TRBV28 to TRBJ1-1; 11 bases align to TRBD1. CDR1 and CDR2 (germline): MDHEN, SYDVKM. With V trimmed by 5 bases and J by 5 bases, 10 bases remained unmatched. The CDR3 runs 16 residues. Written as DNA, the CDR3 is TGTGCCAGCAGTGGAACCGGGACAGGGGGTAAGACTGAAGCTTTCTTT. Its translation: CASSGTGTGGKTEAFF.

This clone was seen only a few times. The CDR3 nucleotides are TGTGCCAGCAGTTTGGGACTAGCAACGGTTTGGGCGGATGAGCAGTTCTTC. Amino acid sequence: CASSLGLATVWADEQFF. V is TRBV27 and J is TRBJ2-1, with 9 bases fitting TRBD2. V shed 3 bases and J 8 bases; nucleotides not matched to a gene: 14. The CDR3 has 17 amino acids. Germline CDR1 and CDR2: MNHEY and SMNVEV (reference sequence).

CDR3 sequence: CASRVTGGYTIYF. CDR3 bases: TGTGCCAGCAGGGTGACAGGGGGATACACCATATATTTT. The rearrangement links TRBV2 to TRBJ1-3; 9 bases match TRBD1. Trimming took 6 bases from V and 8 from J; bases not matched to a gene: 5. The CDR3 is 13 amino acids. CDR1 and CDR2 from the germline V gene are SNHLY and FYNNEI.